This T cell receptor (beta chain) was recovered during a study of T-cell memory formation after mild COVID-19. Study-wide results and caveats: Among clones contracting day 15 to 85, CD4/CD8 was balanced, whereas later expanders leaned CD4+.

The germline V gene encodes CDR1 LNHDA and CDR2 SQIVND (reference sequence). The length of the CDR3 is 14 residues. Trimming removed 6 bases at V and 0 bases at J, with 9 bases between. This clonotype has more than one count but fewer than ten. What it binds is not known. Using its own MiXCR run on the 5' RACE reads, TCRdb lists one record per CDR3 protein. Altogether hundreds of thousands of distinct CDR3 sequences are present, roughly 20% being singletons, with the ten largest covering around 12%. Sequenced material: PBMCs or a T cell subset sorted from them (not recorded which). The chain is built from TRBV19 and TRBJ2-1; D call uncertain. This receptor was taken from an adult woman who had mild COVID-19 (a few samples of this study predate the infection). Cell type and time point are not known. DNA for the CDR3: TGTGCCAGTAGGGTACTCGGCTCCTACAATGAGCAGTTCTTC. Protein product: CASRVLGSYNEQFF.